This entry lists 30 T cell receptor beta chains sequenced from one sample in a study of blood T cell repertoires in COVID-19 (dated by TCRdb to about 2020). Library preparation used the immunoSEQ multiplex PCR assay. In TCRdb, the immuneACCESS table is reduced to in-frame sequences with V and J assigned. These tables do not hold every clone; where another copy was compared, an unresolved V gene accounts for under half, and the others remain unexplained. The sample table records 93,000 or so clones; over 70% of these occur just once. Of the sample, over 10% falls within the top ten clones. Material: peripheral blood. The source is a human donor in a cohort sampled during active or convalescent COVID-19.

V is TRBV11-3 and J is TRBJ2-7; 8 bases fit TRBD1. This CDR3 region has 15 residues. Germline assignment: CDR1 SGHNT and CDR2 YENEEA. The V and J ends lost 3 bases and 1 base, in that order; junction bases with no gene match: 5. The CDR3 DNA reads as TGTGCCAGCAGCTTCCGCACAGGGGGATCCTACGAGCAGTACTTC. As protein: CASSFRTGGSYEQYF.

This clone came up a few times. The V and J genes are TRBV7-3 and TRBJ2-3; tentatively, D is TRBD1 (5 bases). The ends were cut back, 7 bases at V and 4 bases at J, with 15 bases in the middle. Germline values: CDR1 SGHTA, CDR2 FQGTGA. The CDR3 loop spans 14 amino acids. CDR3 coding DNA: TGTGCCAGCATCATATCTCCCAGGGCAGATACGCAGTATTTT. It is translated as CASIISPRADTQYF.

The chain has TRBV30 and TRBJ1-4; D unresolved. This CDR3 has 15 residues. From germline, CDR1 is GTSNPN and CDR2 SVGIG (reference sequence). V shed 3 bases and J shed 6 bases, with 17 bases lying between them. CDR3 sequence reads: CAWSAILPRDEKLFF. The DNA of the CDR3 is TGTGCCTGGAGCGCCATCCTCCCCCGGGATGAAAAACTGTTTTTT.

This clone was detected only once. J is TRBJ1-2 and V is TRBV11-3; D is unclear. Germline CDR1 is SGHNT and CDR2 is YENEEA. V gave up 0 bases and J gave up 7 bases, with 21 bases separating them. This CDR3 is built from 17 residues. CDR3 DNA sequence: TGTGCCAGCAGCTTAGAGCCAGAGGGTTCCCAGGCAGGTGGCTACACCTTC. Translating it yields CASSLEPEGSQAGGYTF.

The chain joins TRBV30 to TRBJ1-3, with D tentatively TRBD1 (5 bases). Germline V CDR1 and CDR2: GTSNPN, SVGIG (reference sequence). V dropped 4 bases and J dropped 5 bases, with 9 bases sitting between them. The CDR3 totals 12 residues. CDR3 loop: CAWNPGRNTIYF. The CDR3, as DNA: TGTGCCTGGAATCCAGGGAGAAACACCATATATTTT. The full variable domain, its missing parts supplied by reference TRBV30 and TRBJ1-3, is SQTIHQWPATLVQPVGSPLSLECTVEGTSNPNLYWYRQAAGRGLQLLFYSVGIGQISSEVPQNLSASRPQDRQFILSSKKLLLSDSGFYLCAWNPGRNTIYFGEGSWLTVV.

CDR3 protein: CASSSPGTGGGYTF. The CDR3, as DNA: TGTGCCAGCAGTTCTCCCGGGACAGGGGGAGGCTACACCTTC. The V gene is TRBV6-5, the J gene TRBJ1-2; 11 nucleotides match TRBD1. Looked up from germline, CDR1 is MNHEY and CDR2 is SVGAGI. This CDR3 contains 14 residues. The V segment lost 4 bases and the J segment 8 bases; nucleotides outside the gene matches: 6.

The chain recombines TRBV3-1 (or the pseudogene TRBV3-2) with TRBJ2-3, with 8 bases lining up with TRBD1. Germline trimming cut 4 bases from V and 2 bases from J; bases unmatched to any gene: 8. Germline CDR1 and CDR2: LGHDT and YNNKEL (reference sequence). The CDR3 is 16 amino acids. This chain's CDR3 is CASSPRTGRTTDTQYF. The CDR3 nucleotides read TGTGCCAGCAGCCCCCGGACAGGGAGGACCACAGATACGCAGTATTTT.

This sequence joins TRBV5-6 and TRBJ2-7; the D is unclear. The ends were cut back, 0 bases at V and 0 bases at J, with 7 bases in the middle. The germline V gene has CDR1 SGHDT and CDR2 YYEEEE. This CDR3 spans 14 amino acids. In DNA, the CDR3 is TGTGCCAGCAGCTTGGGTCGGAGCTCCTACGAGCAGTACTTC. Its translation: CASSLGRSSYEQYF.

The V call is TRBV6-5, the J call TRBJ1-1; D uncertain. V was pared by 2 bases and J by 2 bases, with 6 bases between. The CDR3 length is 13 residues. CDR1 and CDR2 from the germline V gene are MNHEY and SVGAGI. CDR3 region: CASSYRVNTEAFF. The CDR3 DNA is TGTGCCAGCAGTTACAGAGTAAACACTGAAGCTTTCTTT.

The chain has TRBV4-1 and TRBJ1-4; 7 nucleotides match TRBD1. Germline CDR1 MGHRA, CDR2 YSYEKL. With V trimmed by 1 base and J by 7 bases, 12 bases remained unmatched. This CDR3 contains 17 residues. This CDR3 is CASSQGQRRQGVEKLFF. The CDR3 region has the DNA TGCGCCAGCAGCCAAGGCCAGCGGAGACAGGGCGTTGAAAAACTGTTTTTT.

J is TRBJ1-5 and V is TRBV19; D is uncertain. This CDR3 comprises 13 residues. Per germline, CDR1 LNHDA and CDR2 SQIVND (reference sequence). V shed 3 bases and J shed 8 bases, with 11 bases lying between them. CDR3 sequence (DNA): TGTGCCAGTAGTATCCCCGGGAGCGAGCCCCAGCATTTT. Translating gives CASSIPGSEPQHF.

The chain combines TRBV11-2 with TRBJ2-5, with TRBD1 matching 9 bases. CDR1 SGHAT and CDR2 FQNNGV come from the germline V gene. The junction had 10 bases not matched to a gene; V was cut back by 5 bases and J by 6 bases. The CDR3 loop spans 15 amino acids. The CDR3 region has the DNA TGTGCCAGCAGCCGTATCCCGGGACAGGGTCAGACCCAGTACTTC. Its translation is CASSRIPGQGQTQYF.

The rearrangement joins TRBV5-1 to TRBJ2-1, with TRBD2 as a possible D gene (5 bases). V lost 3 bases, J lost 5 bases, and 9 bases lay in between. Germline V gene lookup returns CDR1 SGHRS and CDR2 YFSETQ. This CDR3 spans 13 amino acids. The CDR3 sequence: CASSSGINNEQFF. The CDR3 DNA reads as TGCGCCAGCAGCTCCGGGATCAACAATGAGCAGTTCTTC.

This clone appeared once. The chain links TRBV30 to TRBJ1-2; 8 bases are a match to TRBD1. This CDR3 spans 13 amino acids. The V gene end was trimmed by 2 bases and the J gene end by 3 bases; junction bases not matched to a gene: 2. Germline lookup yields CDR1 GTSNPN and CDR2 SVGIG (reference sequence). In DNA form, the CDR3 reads TGTGCCTGGAGTTTGACAGGGGACTATGGCTACACCTTC. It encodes CAWSLTGDYGYTF.

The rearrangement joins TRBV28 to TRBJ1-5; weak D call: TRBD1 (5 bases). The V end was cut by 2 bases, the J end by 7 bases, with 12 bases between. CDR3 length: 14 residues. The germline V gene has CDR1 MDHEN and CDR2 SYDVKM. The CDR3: CASSLVRGEQPQHF. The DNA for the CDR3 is TGTGCCAGCAGTTTAGTGCGGGGGGAACAGCCCCAGCATTTT.

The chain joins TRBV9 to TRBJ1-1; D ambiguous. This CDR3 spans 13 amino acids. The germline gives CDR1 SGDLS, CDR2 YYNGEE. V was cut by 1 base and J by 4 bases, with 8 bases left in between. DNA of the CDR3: TGTGCCAGCAGCGTAAGTACGGGCACTGAAGCTTTCTTT. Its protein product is CASSVSTGTEAFF.

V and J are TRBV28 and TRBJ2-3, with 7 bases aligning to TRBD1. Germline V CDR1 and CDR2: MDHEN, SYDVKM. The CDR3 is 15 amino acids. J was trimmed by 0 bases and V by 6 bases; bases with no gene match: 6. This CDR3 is CASSPGTASTDTQYF. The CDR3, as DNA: TGTGCCAGCAGCCCCGGGACAGCGAGCACAGATACGCAGTATTTT.

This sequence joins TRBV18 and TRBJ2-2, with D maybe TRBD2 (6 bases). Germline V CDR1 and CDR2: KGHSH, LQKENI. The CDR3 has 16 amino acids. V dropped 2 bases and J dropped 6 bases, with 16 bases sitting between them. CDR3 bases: TGTGCCAGCTCACCATTTGTACAGCCGGGGGCCGGGGAGCTGTTTTTT. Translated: CASSPFVQPGAGELFF.

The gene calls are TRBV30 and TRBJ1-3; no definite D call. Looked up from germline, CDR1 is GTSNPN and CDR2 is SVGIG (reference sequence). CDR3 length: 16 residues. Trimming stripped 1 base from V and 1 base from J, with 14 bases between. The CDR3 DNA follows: TGTGCCTGGAGTGGGGCAGCCACGGGATCTGGAAACACCATATATTTT. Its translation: CAWSGAATGSGNTIYF. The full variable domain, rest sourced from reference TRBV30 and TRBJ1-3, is SQTIHQWPATLVQPVGSPLSLECTVEGTSNPNLYWYRQAAGRGLQLLFYSVGIGQISSEVPQNLSASRPQDRQFILSSKKLLLSDSGFYLCAWSGAATGSGNTIYFGEGSWLTVV.

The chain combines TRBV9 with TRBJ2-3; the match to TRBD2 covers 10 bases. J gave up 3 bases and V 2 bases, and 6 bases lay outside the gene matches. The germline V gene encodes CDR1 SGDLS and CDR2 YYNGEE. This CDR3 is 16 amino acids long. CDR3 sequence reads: CASSVRLAGETDTQYF. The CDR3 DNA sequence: TGTGCCAGCAGCGTTCGCCTAGCGGGGGAAACAGATACGCAGTATTTT. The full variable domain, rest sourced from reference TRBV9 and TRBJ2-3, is DSGVTQTPKHLITATGQRVTLRCSPRSGDLSVYWYQQSLDQGLQFLIQYYNGEERAKGNILERFSAQQFPDLHSELNLSSLELGDSALYFCASSVRLAGETDTQYFGPGTRLTVL.

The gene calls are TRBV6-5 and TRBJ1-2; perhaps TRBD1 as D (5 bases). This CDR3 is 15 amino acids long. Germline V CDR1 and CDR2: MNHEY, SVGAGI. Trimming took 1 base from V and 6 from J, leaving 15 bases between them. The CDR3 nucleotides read TGTGCCAGCAGTTACTTATCCGGCAGGGCCAATGGCTACACCTTC. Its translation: CASSYLSGRANGYTF.

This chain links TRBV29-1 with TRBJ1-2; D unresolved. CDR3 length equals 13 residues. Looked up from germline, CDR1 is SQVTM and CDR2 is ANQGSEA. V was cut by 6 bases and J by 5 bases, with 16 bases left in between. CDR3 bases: TGCAGCGTCGCACTGGTCCGCGAGTATGGCTACACCTTC. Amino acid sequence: CSVALVREYGYTF.

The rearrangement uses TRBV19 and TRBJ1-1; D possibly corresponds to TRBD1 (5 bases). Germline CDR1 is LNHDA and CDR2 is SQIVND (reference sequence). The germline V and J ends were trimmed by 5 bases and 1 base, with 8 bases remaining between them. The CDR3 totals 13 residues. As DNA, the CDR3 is TGTGCCAGTAGTCTGACAGCGAACACTGAAGCTTTCTTT. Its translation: CASSLTANTEAFF. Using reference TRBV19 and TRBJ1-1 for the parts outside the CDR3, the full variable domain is DGGITQSPKYLFRKEGQNVTLSCEQNLNHDAMYWYRQDPGQGLRLIYYSQIVNDFQKGDIAEGYSVSREKKESFPLTVTSAQKNPTAFYLCASSLTANTEAFFGQGTRLTVV.

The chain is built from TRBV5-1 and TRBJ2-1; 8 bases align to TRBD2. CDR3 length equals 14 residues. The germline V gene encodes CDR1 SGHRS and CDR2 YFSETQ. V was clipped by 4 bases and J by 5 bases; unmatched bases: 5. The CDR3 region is CASSPGGADNEQFF. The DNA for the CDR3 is TGCGCCAGCAGCCCGGGGGGGGCGGACAATGAGCAGTTCTTC.

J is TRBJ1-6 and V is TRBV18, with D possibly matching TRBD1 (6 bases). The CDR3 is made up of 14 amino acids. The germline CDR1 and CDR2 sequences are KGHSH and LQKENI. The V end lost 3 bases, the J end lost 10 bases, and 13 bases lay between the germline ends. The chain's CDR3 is CASSPSGQSSPLHF. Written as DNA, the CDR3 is TGTGCCAGCTCACCCAGTGGACAGTCCTCACCCCTCCACTTT.

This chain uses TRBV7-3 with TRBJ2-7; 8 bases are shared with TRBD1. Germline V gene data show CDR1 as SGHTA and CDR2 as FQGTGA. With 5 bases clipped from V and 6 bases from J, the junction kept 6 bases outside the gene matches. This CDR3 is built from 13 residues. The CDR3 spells CASSMDRDGEQYF. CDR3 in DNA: TGTGCCAGCAGCATGGACAGGGACGGCGAGCAGTACTTC.

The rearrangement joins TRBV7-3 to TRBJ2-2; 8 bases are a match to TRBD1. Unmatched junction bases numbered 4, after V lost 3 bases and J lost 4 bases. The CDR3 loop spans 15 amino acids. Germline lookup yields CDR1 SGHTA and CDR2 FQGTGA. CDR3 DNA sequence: TGTGCCAGCAGCTTTTTACAGGGGGGCACCGGGGAGCTGTTTTTT. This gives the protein CASSFLQGGTGELFF.

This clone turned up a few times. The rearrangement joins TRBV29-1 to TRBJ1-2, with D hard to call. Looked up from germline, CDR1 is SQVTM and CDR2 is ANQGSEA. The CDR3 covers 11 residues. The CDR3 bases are TGCACGACGGACGGGGAAAATGGCTACACCTTC. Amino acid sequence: CTTDGENGYTF.

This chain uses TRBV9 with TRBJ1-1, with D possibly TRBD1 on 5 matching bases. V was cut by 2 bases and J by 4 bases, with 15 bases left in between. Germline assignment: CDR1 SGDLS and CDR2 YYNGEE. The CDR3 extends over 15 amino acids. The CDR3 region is CASSVGGTNPTEAFF. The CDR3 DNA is TGTGCCAGCAGCGTGGGAGGGACGAACCCCACTGAAGCTTTCTTT. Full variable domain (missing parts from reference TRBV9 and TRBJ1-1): DSGVTQTPKHLITATGQRVTLRCSPRSGDLSVYWYQQSLDQGLQFLIQYYNGEERAKGNILERFSAQQFPDLHSELNLSSLELGDSALYFCASSVGGTNPTEAFFGQGTRLTVV.

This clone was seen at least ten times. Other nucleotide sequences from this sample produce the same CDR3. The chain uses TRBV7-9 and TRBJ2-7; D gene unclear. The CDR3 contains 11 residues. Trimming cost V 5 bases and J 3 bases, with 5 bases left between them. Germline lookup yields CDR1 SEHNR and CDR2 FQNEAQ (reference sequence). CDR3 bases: TGTGCCAGCAGCCCCAGCTACGAGCAGTACTTC. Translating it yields CASSPSYEQYF. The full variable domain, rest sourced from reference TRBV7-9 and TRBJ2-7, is DTGVSQNPRHKITKRGQNVTFRCDPISEHNRLYWYRQTLGQGPEFLTYFQNEAQLEKSRLLSDRFSAERPKGSFSTLEIQRTEQGDSAMYLCASSPSYEQYFGPGTRLTVT.